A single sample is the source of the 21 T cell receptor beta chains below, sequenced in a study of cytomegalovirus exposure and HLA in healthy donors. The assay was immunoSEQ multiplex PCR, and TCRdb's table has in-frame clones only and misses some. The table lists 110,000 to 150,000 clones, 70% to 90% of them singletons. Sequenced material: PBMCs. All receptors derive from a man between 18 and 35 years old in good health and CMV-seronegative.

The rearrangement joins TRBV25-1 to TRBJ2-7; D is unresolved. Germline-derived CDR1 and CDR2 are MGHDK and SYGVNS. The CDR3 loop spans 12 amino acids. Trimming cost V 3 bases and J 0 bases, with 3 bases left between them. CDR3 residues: CASSDNSYEQYF. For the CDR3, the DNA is TGTGCCAGCAGTGACAACTCCTACGAGCAGTACTTC.

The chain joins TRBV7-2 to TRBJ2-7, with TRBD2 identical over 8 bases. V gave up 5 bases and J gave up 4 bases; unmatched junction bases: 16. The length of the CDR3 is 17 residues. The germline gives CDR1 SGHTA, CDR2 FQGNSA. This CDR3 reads CASSQPWPGTRPYEQYF. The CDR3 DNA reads TGTGCCAGCAGCCAACCCTGGCCGGGGACTAGGCCGTACGAGCAGTACTTC.

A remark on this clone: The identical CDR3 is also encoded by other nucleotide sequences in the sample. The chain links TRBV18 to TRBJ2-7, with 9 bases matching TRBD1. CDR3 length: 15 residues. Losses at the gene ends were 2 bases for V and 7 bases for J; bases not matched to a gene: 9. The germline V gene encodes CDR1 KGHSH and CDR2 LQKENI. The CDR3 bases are TGTGCCAGCTCACCAACCGGGACAGGGTTAGTTGAGCAGTACTTC. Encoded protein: CASSPTGTGLVEQYF. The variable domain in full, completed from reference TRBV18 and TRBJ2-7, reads NAGVMQNPRHLVRRRGQEARLRCSPMKGHSHVYWYRQLPEEGLKFMVYLQKENIIDESGMPKERFSAEFPKEGPSILRIQQVVRGDSAAYFCASSPTGTGLVEQYFGPGTRLTVT.

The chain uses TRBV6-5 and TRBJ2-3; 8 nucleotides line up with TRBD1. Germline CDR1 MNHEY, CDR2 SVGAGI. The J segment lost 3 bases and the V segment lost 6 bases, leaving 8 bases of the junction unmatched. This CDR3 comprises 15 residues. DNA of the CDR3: TGTGCCAGCAGGATCACAGGGGGTGGGACAGATACGCAGTATTTT. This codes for CASRITGGGTDTQYF.

The CDR3 DNA reads TGTGCCATCAGTGCACAGGGGGTCGGTAATCAGCCCCAGCATTTT. Translating gives CAISAQGVGNQPQHF. The chain has TRBV10-3 and TRBJ1-5; 8 nucleotides match TRBD1. The ends lost 4 bases at V and 4 bases at J; junction bases unmatched: 6. The length of the CDR3 is 15 residues. Germline V gene sequence: CDR1 ENHRY, CDR2 SYGVKD.

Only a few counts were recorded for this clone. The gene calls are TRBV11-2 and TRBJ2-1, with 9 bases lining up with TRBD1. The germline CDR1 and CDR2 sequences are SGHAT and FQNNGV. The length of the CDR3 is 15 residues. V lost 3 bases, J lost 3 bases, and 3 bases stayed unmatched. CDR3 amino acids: CASSLGTGSYNEQFF. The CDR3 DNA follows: TGTGCCAGCAGCTTGGGGACAGGGAGCTACAATGAGCAGTTCTTC.

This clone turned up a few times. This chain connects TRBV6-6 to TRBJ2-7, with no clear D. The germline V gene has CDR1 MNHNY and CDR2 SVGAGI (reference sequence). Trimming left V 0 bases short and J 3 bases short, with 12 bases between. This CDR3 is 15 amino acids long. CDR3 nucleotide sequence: TGTGCCAGCAGTTACTCGAGGATTAACGACTACGAGCAGTACTTC. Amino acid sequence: CASSYSRINDYEQYF.

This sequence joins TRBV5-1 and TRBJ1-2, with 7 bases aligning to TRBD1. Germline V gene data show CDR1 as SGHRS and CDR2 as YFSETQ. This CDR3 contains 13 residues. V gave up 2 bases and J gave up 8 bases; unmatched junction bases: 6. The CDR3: CASSFEGAVGYTF. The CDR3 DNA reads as TGCGCCAGCAGCTTTGAGGGGGCGGTAGGCTACACCTTC.

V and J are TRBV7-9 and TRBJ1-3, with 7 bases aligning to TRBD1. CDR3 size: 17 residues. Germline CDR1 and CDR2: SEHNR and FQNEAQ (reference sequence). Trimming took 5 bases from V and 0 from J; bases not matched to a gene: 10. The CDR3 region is CASSTTRTGRSGNTIYF. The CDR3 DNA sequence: TGTGCCAGCAGCACCACCCGGACAGGCCGCTCTGGAAACACCATATATTTT.

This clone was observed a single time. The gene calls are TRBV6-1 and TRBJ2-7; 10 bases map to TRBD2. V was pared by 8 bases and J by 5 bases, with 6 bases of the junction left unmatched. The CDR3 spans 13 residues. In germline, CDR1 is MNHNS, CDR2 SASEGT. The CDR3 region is CASRSSGGDEQYF. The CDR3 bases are TGTGCCAGCCGCTCTAGCGGGGGCGACGAGCAGTACTTC.

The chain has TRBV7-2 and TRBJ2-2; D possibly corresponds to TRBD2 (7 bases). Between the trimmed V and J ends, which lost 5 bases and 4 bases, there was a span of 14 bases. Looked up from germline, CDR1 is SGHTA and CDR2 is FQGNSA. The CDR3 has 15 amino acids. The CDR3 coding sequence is TGTGCCAGCAGCCTCTGGGGGGGCGGCACCGGGGAGCTGTTTTTT. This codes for CASSLWGGGTGELFF.

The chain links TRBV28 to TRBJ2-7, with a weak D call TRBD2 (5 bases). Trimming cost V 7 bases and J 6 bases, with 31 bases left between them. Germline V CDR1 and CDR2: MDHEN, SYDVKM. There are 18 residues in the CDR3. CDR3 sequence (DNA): TGTGCCAGCACCCCCACCGGGGTTCCACCTTCCCACCCACCCGAGCAGTACTTC. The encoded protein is CASTPTGVPPSHPPEQYF.

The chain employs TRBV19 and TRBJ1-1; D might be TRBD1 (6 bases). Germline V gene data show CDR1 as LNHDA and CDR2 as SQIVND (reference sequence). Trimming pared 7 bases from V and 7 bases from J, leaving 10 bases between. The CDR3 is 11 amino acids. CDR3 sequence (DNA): TGTGCCAGTACTAACAGGGTTGAAGCTTTCTTT. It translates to CASTNRVEAFF. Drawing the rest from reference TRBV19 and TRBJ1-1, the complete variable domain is DGGITQSPKYLFRKEGQNVTLSCEQNLNHDAMYWYRQDPGQGLRLIYYSQIVNDFQKGDIAEGYSVSREKKESFPLTVTSAQKNPTAFYLCASTNRVEAFFGQGTRLTVV.

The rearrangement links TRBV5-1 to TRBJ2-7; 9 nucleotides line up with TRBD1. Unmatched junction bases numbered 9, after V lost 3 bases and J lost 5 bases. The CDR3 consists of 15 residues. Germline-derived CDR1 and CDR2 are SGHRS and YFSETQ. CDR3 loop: CASSWTVGTGNEQYF. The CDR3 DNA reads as TGCGCCAGCAGCTGGACCGTAGGGACAGGGAACGAGCAGTACTTC.

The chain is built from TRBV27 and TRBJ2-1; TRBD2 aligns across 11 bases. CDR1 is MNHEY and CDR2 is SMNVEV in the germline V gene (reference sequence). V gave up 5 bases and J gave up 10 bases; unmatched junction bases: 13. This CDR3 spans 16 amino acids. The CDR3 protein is CASSPHAGTSGPEQFF. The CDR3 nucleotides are TGTGCCAGCAGTCCGCACGCCGGGACTAGCGGACCCGAGCAGTTCTTC.

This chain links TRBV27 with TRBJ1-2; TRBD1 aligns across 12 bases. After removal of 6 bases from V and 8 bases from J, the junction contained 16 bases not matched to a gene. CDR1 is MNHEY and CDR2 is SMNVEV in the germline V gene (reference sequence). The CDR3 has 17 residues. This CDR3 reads CASSPRLGQGAPGGYTF. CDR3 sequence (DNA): TGTGCCAGCAGCCCCCGTTTGGGACAGGGGGCGCCTGGCGGCTACACCTTC.

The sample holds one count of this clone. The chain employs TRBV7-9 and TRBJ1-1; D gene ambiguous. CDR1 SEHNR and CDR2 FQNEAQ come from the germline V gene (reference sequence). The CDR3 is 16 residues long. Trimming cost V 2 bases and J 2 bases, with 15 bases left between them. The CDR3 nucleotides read TGTGCCAGCAGCTTAATTTACGGTCAGGATAACACTGAAGCTTTCTTT. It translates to CASSLIYGQDNTEAFF.

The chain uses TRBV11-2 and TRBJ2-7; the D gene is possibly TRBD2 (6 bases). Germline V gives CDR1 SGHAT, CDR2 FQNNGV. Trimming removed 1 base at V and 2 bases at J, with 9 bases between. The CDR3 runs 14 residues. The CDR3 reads CASSLGAGPYEQYF. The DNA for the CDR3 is TGTGCCAGCAGCTTAGGAGCGGGTCCCTACGAGCAGTACTTC. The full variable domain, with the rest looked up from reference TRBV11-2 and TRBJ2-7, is EAGVAQSPRYKIIEKRQSVAFWCNPISGHATLYWYQQILGQGPKLLIQFQNNGVVDDSQLPKDRFSAERLKGVDSTLKIQPAKLEDSAVYLCASSLGAGPYEQYFGPGTRLTVT.

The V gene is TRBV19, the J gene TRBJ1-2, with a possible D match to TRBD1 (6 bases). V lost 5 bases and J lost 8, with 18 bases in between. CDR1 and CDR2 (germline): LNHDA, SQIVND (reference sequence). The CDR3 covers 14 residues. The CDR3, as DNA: TGTGCCAGTAGTTTTACGACAGGTTTGCGGGGCTACACCTTC. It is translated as CASSFTTGLRGYTF.

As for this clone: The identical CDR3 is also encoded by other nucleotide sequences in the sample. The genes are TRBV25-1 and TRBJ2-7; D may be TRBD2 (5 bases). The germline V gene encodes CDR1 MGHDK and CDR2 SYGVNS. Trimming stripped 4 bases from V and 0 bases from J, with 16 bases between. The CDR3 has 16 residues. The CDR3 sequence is CASSAAGNLGSYEQYF. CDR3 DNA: TGTGCCAGCAGTGCAGCCGGGAACTTGGGCTCCTACGAGCAGTACTTC.

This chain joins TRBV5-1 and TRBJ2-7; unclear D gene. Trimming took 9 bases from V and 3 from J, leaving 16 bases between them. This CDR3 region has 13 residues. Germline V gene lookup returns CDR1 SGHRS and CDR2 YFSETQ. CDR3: CATKPPPFYEQYF. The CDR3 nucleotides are TGCGCCACCAAGCCCCCCCCCTTCTACGAGCAGTACTTC. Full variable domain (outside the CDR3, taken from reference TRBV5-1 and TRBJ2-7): KAGVTQTPRYLIKTRGQQVTLSCSPISGHRSVSWYQQTPGQGLQFLFEYFSETQRNKGNFPGRFSGRQFSNSRSEMNVSTLELGDSALYLCATKPPPFYEQYFGPGTRLTVT.